The clone carrying this TCR beta chain was counted many times. These data are taken from a study of CD8+ T cells in alopecia areata. The sequencing template was cDNA reverse transcribed from extracted RNA. Assay used: immunoSEQ multiplex PCR; TCRdb lists only in-frame clones, some missing. In the table there are 130,000 to 150,000 clones, around 47% of which are singletons. Germline lookup yields CDR1 LNHDA and CDR2 SQIVND (reference sequence). V lost 6 bases and J 3 bases, leaving 11 bases between the germline ends. The CDR3 totals 14 residues. The rearrangement links TRBV19 to TRBJ2-2; TRBD2 might be the D (5 bases). This sequence originates from a human donor with alopecia areata. Sequencing input: CD4+ T cells sorted from blood. This chain's CDR3 is CASRGAEDTGELFF. CDR3 DNA sequence: TGTGCCAGTAGGGGAGCGGAAGACACCGGGGAGCTGTTTTTT. The entire variable domain, with the rest obtained from reference TRBV19 and TRBJ2-2, is as follows: DGGITQSPKYLFRKEGQNVTLSCEQNLNHDAMYWYRQDPGQGLRLIYYSQIVNDFQKGDIAEGYSVSREKKESFPLTVTSAQKNPTAFYLCASRGAEDTGELFFGEGSRLTVL.